This T cell receptor (beta chain) was sequenced for a study of blood T cell repertoires in COVID-19. Study-level background: Specimens from acute and convalescent COVID-19 originated in the United States, Italy and Spain.

Participant reports of clinical history set cohort assignment. The protocol was immunoSEQ multiplex PCR, while the TCRdb copy is restricted to in-frame clones and leaves out a portion. The profile shows a few hundred thousand clones, over 75% of them singletons. From germline, CDR1 is SEHNR and CDR2 FQNEAQ (reference sequence). V was pared by 5 bases and J by 9 bases, with 29 bases between. The CDR3 totals 17 residues. Sequencing was done on a sample of PBMCs or T cells enriched from blood (not recorded which). The chain carries TRBV7-9 and TRBJ2-7; maybe TRBD2 (5 bases). This receptor was taken from a woman in her thirties or forties who had recovered from COVID-19. The chain's CDR3 is CASSRKSRRYRRLRQYF. The DNA for the CDR3 is TGTGCCAGCAGCCGCAAATCCCGTCGGTATCGCCGACTACGGCAGTACTTC.